This TCR beta chain was sequenced in a study of graft-versus-host responses after intestinal transplantation. General study points: Early post-transplant HvG declines tracked with peak circulating GvH clone levels. Within allografts, high graft-versus-host to host-versus-graft clonal ratios were seen among patients with graft-donor T cell macrochimerism.

TCRdb keeps only in-frame clones here, not all; method: immunoSEQ multiplex PCR. The data hold roughly 93,000 clones, with roughly 91% observed a single time. As concerns this clone: Its antigen is not identified. Other DNA sequences in the same sample also yield this CDR3.

V shed 4 bases and J shed 4 bases, with 16 bases lying between them. The CDR3 has 14 residues. Germline V lookup: CDR1 GTSNPN, CDR2 SVGIG (reference sequence). The source of this sequence is a human donor who received an intestinal transplant. The sequencing here drew on unstimulated CD8+ T cells sorted from spleen or lymph node cells, taken before intestinal transplant. V usage is TRBV30 and J usage is TRBJ1-2; TRBD1 is a possible D gene (6 bases). CDR3 nucleotides: TGTGCCTGGACTCTATCAGGGGCGGCCTATGGCTACACCTTC. This gives the protein CAWTLSGAAYGYTF.